The T cell receptor (beta chain) described here comes from a study of control samples from healthy donors and cancer patients. TCRdb's copy holds only in-frame clones and misses some; the assay was immunoSEQ multiplex PCR. This table has roughly 88,000 clones, around four fifths appearing once. This CDR3 is 15 amino acids long. Trimming removed 0 bases from V and 4 bases from J, with 10 bases in between. CDR1 and CDR2 from the germline V gene are LNHNV and YYDKDF (reference sequence). This rearrangement joins TRBV15 to TRBJ1-5; no definite D call. This clonotype was obtained from a man aged 25 to 45 in good health. The specimen was blood. CDR3 sequence reads: CATSREGRRNQPQHF. The CDR3 DNA reads TGTGCCACCAGCAGAGAGGGGAGGCGGAATCAGCCCCAGCATTTT.